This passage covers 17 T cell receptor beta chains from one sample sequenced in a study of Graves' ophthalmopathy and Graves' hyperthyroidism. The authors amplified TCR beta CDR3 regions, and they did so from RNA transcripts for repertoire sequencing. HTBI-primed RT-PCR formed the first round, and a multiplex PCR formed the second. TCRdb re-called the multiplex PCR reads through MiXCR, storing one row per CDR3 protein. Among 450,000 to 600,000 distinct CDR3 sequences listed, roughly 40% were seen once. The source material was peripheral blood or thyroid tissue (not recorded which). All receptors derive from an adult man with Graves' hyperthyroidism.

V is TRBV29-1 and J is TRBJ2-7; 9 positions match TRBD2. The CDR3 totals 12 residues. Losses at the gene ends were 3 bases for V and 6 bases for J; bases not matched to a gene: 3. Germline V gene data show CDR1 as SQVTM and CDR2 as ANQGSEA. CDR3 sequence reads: CSVDAGGSEQYF. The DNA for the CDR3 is TGCAGCGTTGACGCGGGGGGGTCCGAGCAGTACTTC.

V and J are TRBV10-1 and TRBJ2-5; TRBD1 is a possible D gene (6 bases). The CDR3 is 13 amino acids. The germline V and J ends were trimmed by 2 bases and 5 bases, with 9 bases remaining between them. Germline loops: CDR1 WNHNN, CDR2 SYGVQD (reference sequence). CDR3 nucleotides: TGCGCCAGCAGTGAGAGTCAGGGGGAGACCCAGTACTTC. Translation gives CASSESQGETQYF.

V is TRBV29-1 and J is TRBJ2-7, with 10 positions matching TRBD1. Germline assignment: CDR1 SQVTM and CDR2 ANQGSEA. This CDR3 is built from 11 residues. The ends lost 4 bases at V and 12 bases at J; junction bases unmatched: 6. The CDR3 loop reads CSVVGTGVGYF. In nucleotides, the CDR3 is TGCAGCGTTGTCGGGACAGGGGTAGGGTACTTC.

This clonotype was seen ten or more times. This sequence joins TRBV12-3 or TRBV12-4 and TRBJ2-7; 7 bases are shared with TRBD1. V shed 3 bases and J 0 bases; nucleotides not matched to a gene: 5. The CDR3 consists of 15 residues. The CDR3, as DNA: TGTGCCAGCAGTTTGGGGGACAGAGACTCCTACGAGCAGTACTTC. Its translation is CASSLGDRDSYEQYF.

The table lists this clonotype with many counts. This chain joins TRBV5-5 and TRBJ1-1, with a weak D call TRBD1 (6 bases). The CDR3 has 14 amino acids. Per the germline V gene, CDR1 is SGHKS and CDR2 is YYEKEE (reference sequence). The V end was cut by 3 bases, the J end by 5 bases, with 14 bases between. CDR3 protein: CASSSPRGKTEAFF. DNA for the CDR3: TGTGCCAGCAGCTCACCAAGGGGGAAGACTGAAGCTTTCTTT.

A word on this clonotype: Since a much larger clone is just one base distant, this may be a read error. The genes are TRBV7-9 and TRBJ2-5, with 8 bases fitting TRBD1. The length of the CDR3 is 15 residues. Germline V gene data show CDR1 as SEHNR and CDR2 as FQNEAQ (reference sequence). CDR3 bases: TGTGCCAGCAGCGGTGGGACAGGTTCTCAAGAGACCCGGTACTTC. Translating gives CASSGGTGSQETRYF. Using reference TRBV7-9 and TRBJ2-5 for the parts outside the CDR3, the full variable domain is DTGVSQNPRHKITKRGQNVTFRCDPISEHNRLYWYRQTLGQGPEFLTYFQNEAQLEKSRLLSDRFSAERPKGSFSTLEIQRTEQGDSAMYLCASSGGTGSQETRYFGPGTRLLVL.

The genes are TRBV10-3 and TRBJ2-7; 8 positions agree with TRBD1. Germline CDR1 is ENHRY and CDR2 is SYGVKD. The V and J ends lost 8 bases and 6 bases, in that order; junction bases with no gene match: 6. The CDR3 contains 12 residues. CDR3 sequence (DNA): TGTGCCATCGGGACTGACAGGGGCGAGCAGTACTTC. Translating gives CAIGTDRGEQYF.

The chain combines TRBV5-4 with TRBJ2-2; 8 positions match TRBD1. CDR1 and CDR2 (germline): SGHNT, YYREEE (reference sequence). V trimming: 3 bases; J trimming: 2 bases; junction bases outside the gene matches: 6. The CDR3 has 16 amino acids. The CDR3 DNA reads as TGTGCCAGCAGCTCACAGGACAGGGCCAACACCGGGGAGCTGTTTTTT. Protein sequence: CASSSQDRANTGELFF.

CDR3 region: CASIGTDNEQFF. The DNA of the CDR3 is TGTGCCAGCATTGGGACAGACAATGAGCAGTTCTTC. This chain uses TRBV2 with TRBJ2-1; TRBD1 agrees at 7 bases. V lost 7 bases, J lost 5 bases, and 2 bases stayed unmatched. The CDR3 is 12 amino acids. The V gene's germline CDR1 is SNHLY and CDR2 FYNNEI.

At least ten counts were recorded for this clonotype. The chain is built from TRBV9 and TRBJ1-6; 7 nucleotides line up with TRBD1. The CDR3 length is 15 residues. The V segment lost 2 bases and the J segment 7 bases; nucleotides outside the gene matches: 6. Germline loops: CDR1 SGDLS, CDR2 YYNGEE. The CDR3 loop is CASSVAPGGNSPLHF. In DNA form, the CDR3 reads TGTGCCAGCAGCGTCGCCCCAGGGGGAAATTCACCCCTCCACTTT.

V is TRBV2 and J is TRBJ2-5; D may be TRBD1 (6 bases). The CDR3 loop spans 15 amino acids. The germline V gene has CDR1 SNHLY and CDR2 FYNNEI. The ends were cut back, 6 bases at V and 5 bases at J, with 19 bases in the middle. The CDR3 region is CASRTNRGDNETQYF. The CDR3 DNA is TGTGCCAGCAGAACGAACCGAGGGGACAATGAGACCCAGTACTTC.

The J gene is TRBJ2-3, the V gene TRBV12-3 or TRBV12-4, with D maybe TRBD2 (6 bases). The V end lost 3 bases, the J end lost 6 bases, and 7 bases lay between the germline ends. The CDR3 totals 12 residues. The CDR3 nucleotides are TGTGCCAGCAGTTTCCGGGGGGATACGCAGTATTTT. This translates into CASSFRGDTQYF.

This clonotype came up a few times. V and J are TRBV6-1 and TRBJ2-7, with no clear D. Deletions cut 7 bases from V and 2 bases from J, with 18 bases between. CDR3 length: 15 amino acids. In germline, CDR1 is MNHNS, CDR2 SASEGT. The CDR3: CASTEGTVNTYEQYF. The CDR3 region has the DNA TGTGCCAGCACCGAAGGTACAGTTAATACCTACGAGCAGTACTTC.

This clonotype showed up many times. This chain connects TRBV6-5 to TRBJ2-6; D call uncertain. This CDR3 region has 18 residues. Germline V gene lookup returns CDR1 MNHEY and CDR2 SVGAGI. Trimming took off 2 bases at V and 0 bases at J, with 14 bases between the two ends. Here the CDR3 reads CASSYGTPGNSGANVLTF. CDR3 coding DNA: TGTGCCAGCAGTTACGGTACGCCTGGAAACTCTGGGGCCAACGTCCTGACTTTC.

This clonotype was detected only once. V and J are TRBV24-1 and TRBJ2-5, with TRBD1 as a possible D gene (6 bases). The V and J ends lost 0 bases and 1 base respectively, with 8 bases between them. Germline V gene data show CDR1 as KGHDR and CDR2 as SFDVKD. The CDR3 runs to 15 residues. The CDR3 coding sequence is TGTGCCACCAGTGATTTGGGACAGACCCAAGAGACCCAGTACTTC. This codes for CATSDLGQTQETQYF.

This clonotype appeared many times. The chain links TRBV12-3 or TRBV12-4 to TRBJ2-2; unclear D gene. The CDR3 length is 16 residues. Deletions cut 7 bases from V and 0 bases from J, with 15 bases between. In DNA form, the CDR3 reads TGTGCCAGCACAAGAGGCTACCATCCGAACACCGGGGAGCTGTTTTTT. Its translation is CASTRGYHPNTGELFF.

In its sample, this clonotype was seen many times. CDR3: CASSIEVGQFFSNQPQHF. The CDR3 nucleotides read TGTGCCAGTAGTATAGAGGTGGGACAGTTTTTTAGCAATCAGCCCCAGCATTTT. The rearrangement links TRBV19 to TRBJ1-5; the match to TRBD1 covers 7 bases. The CDR3 spans 18 residues. Per germline, CDR1 LNHDA and CDR2 SQIVND (reference sequence). Trimming took 0 bases from V and 0 from J; bases not matched to a gene: 8.